A selection of T cell receptor beta chains follows, all from one sample in a study of blood T cells in healthy people across ages. One entry per CDR3 protein, called by TCRdb with MiXCR from the 5' RACE reads. The sample holds about 780,000 distinct CDR3 sequences, roughly 25% seen once. These sequences were also reported in another study, on T cells of mothers and their children.

The specimen was blood. The source of these receptors is a boy younger than 18 in good health. Each CDR3 is given without its conserved first and last residue.

ASRAWDIQY	TRBJ2-4	TRBV12-3/TRBV12-4
ASSATGANSYEQY	TRBJ2-7	TRBV2
SAGQGTYEQY	TRBJ2-7	TRBV29-1
ASSQGGVEQF	TRBJ2-1	TRBV7-6
ASSYKGRGLSHYTEAF	TRBJ1-1	TRBV6-2/TRBV6-3
ASSGPGSGTLKSVTQY	TRBJ2-5	TRBV5-1
ASSQSAASYEQY	NA	TRBV3-1
ASSLLTGGGTYEQY	NA	TRBV5-6
ASSYSNTDRHNQPQH	TRBJ1-5	TRBV6-2/TRBV6-3
ASSLGGGHYEQY	TRBJ2-7	TRBV7-3
ASSLDRGREETQY	TRBJ2-5	TRBV11-2
SARGEGEYGYT	TRBJ1-2	TRBV20-1
ASSLSAYEQY	TRBJ2-7	TRBV7-2
ASSQVLGSYEQY	TRBJ2-7	TRBV3-1
ASSLKAIPTEAF	TRBJ1-1	TRBV7-8
ASTRGRITNTEAF	TRBJ1-1	TRBV2